The TCR beta chain described here comes from a study of shared clonotypes between healthy human individuals. Study-wide results and caveats: The donor pool, a small one, limited the genetic and exposure-history diversity represented.

Concerning this clone: Its antigen is currently unknown.

Repertoires were generated with immunoSEQ multiplex PCR, while TCRdb's copy carries only in-frame clones and drops some. Of 400,000 to 600,000 clones detected, more than 95% appear once; the ten largest clones hold approximately 0.067%. The germline gives CDR1 LGHNA, CDR2 YNFKEQ. Losses at the gene ends were 3 bases for V and 6 bases for J; bases not matched to a gene: 3. The CDR3 loop spans 14 amino acids. Sequencing used naive CD4+ T cells sorted from blood. The sample's subset: CD45RA+ positively selected. This sequence joins TRBV4-2 and TRBJ1-5; 9 bases agree with TRBD1. This receptor was taken from a woman in her 30s in good health. CDR3 amino acids: CASSQGQGGQPQHF. Here the CDR3 DNA reads TGTGCCAGCAGCCAGGGACAGGGTGGTCAGCCCCAGCATTTT.